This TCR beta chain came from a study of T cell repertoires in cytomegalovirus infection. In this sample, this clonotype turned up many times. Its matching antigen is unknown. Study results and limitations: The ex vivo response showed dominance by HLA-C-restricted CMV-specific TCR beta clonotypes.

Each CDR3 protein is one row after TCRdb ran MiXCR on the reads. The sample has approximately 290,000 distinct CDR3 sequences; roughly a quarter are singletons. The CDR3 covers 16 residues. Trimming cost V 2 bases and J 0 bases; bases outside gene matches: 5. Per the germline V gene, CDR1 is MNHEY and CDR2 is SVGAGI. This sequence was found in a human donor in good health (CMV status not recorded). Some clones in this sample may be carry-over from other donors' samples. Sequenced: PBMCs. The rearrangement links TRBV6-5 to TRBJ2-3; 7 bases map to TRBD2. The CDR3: CASSYRLGGSTDTQYF. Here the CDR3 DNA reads TGTGCCAGCAGTTACCGGTTGGGAGGGAGCACAGATACGCAGTATTTT.